The 4 T cell receptor beta chains presented below share a single source sample, sequenced in a study of cytomegalovirus exposure and HLA in healthy donors. It was with 60 Vbeta and 13 Jbeta primers that the PCR ran. Sequencing used immunoSEQ multiplex PCR; TCRdb keeps in-frame clones, though not all of them. The profile shows about 95,000 clones, around 81% of them singletons. The sequencing input was PBMCs. All receptors come from a woman in her 70s in good health and CMV-seropositive.

V gene TRBV9 combines with J gene TRBJ2-3; 9 bases are a match to TRBD2. J gave up 1 base and V 3 bases, and 3 bases lay outside the gene matches. The CDR3 totals 15 residues. The germline gives CDR1 SGDLS, CDR2 YYNGEE. The CDR3 reads CASSGAGGGTDTQYF. The CDR3 nucleotides read TGTGCCAGCAGCGGAGCGGGAGGTGGCACAGATACGCAGTATTTT. The full variable domain, in which reference TRBV9 and TRBJ2-3 provide the parts outside the CDR3, is DSGVTQTPKHLITATGQRVTLRCSPRSGDLSVYWYQQSLDQGLQFLIQYYNGEERAKGNILERFSAQQFPDLHSELNLSSLELGDSALYFCASSGAGGGTDTQYFGPGTRLTVL.

The chain joins TRBV6-1 to TRBJ2-7; no reliable D call. The CDR3 is made up of 15 amino acids. Germline V gene sequence: CDR1 MNHNS, CDR2 SASEGT. V lost 1 base and J 0 bases, leaving 10 bases between the germline ends. This chain's CDR3 is CASSEGPARSYEQYF. The CDR3 DNA reads as TGTGCCAGCAGTGAAGGCCCAGCGCGCTCCTACGAGCAGTACTTC.

This chain links TRBV7-2 with TRBJ2-3; 8 bases are shared with TRBD1. The CDR3 length is 15 residues. The germline gives CDR1 SGHTA, CDR2 FQGNSA. Trimming cost V 3 bases and J 5 bases; bases outside gene matches: 7. The CDR3 DNA reads as TGTGCCAGCAGCTTCCTCAGGGGGCCGGGAGATACGCAGTATTTT. It yields the protein CASSFLRGPGDTQYF.

The CDR3 DNA reads as TGTGCCAGCAGCTTAGCGGTCAGGGGAAACACCATATATTTT. Translating it yields CASSLAVRGNTIYF. The chain has TRBV7-9 and TRBJ1-3, with D uncertain. CDR1 SEHNR and CDR2 FQNEAQ come from the germline V gene (reference sequence). The ends were cut back, 0 bases at V and 4 bases at J, with 7 bases in the middle. This CDR3 comprises 14 residues. The variable domain in full, completed from reference TRBV7-9 and TRBJ1-3, reads DTGVSQNPRHKITKRGQNVTFRCDPISEHNRLYWYRQTLGQGPEFLTYFQNEAQLEKSRLLSDRFSAERPKGSFSTLEIQRTEQGDSAMYLCASSLAVRGNTIYFGEGSWLTVV.